This TCR beta chain was captured by sequencing in a study of T cell repertoires in cytomegalovirus infection. The wider study: Well-studied HLA-B-restricted epitopes and recently identified HLA-C-restricted epitopes of CMV were both used in the study. It was the public TCR beta signatures that indicated both CMV infection and matching HLA type.

This clonotype has a handful of counts. No antigen is known for it. Study results and limitations: There were carriers of CMV plus the relevant HLA, and cumulative public TCR beta family frequency identified them. Dominant in the ex vivo response were TCR beta clonotypes restricted by HLA-C and specific for CMV.

In TCRdb, the reads were re-called with MiXCR into one record per CDR3 protein. The data contain more than 250,000 distinct CDR3 sequences, 20% to 25% of them singletons. This CDR3 has 13 amino acids. Germline V lookup: CDR1 MNHEY, CDR2 SVGAGI. V lost 4 bases and J 8 bases, leaving 12 bases between the germline ends. This clonotype originated in a human donor in good health (CMV status not recorded). Some clones in this sample may be carry-over from other donors' samples. Here the sequenced sample was cultured PBMCs, taken from culture after CMV antigen stimulation. This sequence joins TRBV6-5 and TRBJ2-1; D might be TRBD1 or TRBD2, each matching 6 bases. The CDR3 sequence is CASSSMGGYEQFF. As DNA, the CDR3 is TGTGCCAGCAGTTCCATGGGGGGCTATGAGCAGTTCTTC.